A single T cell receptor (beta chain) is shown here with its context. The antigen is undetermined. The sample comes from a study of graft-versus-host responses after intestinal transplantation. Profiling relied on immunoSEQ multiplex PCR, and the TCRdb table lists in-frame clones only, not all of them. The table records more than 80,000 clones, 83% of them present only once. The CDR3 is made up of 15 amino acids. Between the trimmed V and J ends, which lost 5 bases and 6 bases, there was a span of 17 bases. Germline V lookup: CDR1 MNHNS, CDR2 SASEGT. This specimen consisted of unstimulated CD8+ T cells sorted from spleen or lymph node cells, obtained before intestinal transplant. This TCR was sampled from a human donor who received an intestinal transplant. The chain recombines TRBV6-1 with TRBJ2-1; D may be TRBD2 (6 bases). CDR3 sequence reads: CASSWELGGINEQFF. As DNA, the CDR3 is TGTGCCAGCAGTTGGGAATTGGGCGGGATCAATGAGCAGTTCTTC.